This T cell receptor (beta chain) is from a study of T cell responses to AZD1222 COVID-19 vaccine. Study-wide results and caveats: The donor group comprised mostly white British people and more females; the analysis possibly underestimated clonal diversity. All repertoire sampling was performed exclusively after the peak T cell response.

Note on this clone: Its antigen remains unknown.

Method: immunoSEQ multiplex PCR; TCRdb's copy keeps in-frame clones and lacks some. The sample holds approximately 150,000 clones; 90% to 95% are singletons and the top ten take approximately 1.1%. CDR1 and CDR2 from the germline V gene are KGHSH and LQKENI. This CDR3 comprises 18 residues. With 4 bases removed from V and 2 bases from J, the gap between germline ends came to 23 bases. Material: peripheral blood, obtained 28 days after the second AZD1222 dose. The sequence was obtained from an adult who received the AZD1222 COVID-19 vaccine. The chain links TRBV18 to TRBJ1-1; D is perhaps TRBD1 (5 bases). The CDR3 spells CASSLGWGSGTRNTEAFF. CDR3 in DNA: TGTGCCAGCTCACTAGGTTGGGGGTCGGGGACGAGAAACACTGAAGCTTTCTTT.